The clone carrying this T cell receptor beta chain showed up many times. Its target is not known. The TCR library protocol attached unique molecular identifiers to the individual cDNA molecules. TCRdb re-called the 5' RACE reads with MiXCR, one entry per CDR3 protein. The repertoire holds 50,000 to 60,000 distinct CDR3 sequences, 5.5% to 8.5% seen once, with 4.5% to 6% in the top ten. The data stem from a study of early T cells in non-severe SARS-CoV-2 infection. Study as a whole: RNA in bulk from unsorted whole blood was sequenced, and chains were unpaired. Study-wide findings and caveats: Anti-spike CD8 responses were favored in VDJdb matching, and private and CD4 specificities were missed.

Trimming took 8 bases from V and 0 from J, leaving 18 bases between them. Germline V gene sequence: CDR1 DFQATT, CDR2 SNEGSKA (reference sequence). The CDR3 has 15 amino acids. V gene TRBV20-1 combines with J gene TRBJ2-3; a possible D gene is TRBD2 (7 bases). This sequence was found in an adult who was a healthcare worker with PCR-confirmed SARS-CoV-2 infection or an uninfected control (not recorded which). Source: whole blood, taken at baseline. The CDR3 sequence is CSRPVAGASTDTQYF. For the CDR3, the DNA is TGCAGTCGCCCGGTGGCGGGGGCTAGCACAGATACGCAGTATTTT.